This T cell receptor (beta chain) was recorded in a study of Ad26.COV2.S vaccination and SARS-CoV-2 variants. In the study overall: COV1001, an Ad26.COV2.S trial, supplied this vaccine-arm donor. General study findings and limits: Among vaccine recipients, spike-specific TCR breadth exceeded that of placebo recipients. Overall T cell responses may have been underestimated by the analyses of TCR breadth and depth.

CDR3 size: 15 residues. The V gene end was trimmed by 5 bases and the J gene end by 0 bases; junction bases not matched to a gene: 3. Germline-derived CDR1 and CDR2 are MDHEN and SYDVKM. Data came from immunoSEQ multiplex PCR; TCRdb stores just in-frame clones and leaves some out. The sample includes some 520,000 clones, roughly 89% of them seen just once. Note on this clone: Its antigen is unknown.

Stated treatment: around 19 received Ad26.COV2.S at low or high dose, single or two shots; several received placebo; per-sample allocation not given. The study sampled participants on day 63 after the first vaccine or placebo injection. It was an adult aged 18-55 years in Boston who was the donor. The TCR was taken from a person aged 18-60 years who received the Ad26.COV2.S COVID-19 vaccine or a placebo. This chain joins TRBV28 and TRBJ2-1; 8 bases map to TRBD1. Sequencing used peripheral blood, obtained in a trial of Ad26.COV2.S vaccine versus placebo. The CDR3 DNA is TGTGCCAGCAGTCCGGACAGGGTCTCCTACAATGAGCAGTTCTTC. It codes for CASSPDRVSYNEQFF. The whole variable domain, filled in from reference TRBV28 and TRBJ2-1, reads DVKVTQSSRYLVKRTGEKVFLECVQDMDHENMFWYRQDPGLGLRLIYFSYDVKMKEKGDIPEGYSVSREKKERFSLILESASTNQTSMYLCASSPDRVSYNEQFFGPGTRLTVL.